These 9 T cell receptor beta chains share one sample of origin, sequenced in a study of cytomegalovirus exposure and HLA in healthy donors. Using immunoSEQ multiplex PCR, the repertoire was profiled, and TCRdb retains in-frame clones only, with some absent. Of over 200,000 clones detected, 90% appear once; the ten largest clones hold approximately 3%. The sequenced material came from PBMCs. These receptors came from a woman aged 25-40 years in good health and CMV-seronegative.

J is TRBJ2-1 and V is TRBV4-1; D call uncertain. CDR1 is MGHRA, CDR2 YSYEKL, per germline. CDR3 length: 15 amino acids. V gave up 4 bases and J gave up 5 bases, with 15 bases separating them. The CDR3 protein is CASSLLLGLDNEQFF. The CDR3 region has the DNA TGCGCCAGCAGCCTACTCCTGGGTTTAGACAATGAGCAGTTCTTC.

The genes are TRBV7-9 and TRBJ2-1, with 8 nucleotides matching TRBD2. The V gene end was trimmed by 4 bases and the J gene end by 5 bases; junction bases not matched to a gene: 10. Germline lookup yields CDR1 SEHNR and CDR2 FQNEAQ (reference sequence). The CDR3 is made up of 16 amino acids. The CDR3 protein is CASSWRLATDHNEQFF. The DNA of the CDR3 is TGTGCCAGCAGCTGGAGACTAGCGACTGACCACAATGAGCAGTTCTTC. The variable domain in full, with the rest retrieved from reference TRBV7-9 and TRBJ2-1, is DTGVSQNPRHKITKRGQNVTFRCDPISEHNRLYWYRQTLGQGPEFLTYFQNEAQLEKSRLLSDRFSAERPKGSFSTLEIQRTEQGDSAMYLCASSWRLATDHNEQFFGPGTRLTVL.

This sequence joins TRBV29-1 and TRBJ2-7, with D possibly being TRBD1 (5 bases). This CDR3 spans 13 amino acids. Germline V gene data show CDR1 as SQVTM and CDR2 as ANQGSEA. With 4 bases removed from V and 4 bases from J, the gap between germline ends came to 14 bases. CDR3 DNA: TGCAGCGTTGTGGACACCCAACCGTACGAGCAGTACTTC. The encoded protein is CSVVDTQPYEQYF.

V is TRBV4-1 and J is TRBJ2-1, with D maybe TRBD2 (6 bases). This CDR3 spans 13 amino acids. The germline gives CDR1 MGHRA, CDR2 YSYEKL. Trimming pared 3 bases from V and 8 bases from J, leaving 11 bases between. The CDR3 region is CASSHAGSDEQFF. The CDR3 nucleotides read TGCGCCAGCAGCCACGCGGGGAGTGATGAGCAGTTCTTC.

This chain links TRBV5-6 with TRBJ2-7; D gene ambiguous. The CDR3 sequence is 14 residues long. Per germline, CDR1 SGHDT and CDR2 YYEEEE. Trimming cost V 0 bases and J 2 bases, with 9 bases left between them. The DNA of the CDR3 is TGTGCCAGCAGCTTGGGTCTAGAGGCCTACGAGCAGTACTTC. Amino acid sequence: CASSLGLEAYEQYF.

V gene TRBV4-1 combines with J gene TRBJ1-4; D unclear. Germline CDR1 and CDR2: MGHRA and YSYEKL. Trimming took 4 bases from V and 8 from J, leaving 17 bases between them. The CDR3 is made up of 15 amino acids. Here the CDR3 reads CASSRSVGPDEKLFF. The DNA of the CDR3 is TGCGCCAGCAGCCGCAGCGTAGGTCCCGACGAAAAACTGTTTTTT.

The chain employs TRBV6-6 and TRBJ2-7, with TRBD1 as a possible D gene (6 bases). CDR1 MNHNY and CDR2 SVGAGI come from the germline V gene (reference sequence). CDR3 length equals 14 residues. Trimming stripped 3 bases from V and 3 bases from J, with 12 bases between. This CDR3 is CASSYVGHHYEQYF. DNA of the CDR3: TGTGCCAGCAGTTATGTGGGACACCACTACGAGCAGTACTTC.

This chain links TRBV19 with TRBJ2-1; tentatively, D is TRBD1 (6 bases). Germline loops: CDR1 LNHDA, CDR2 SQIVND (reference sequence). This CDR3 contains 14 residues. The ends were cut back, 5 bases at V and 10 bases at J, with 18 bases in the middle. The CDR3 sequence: CASSSRDTEQEQFF. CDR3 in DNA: TGTGCCAGTAGTTCACGGGACACGGAGCAGGAGCAGTTCTTC. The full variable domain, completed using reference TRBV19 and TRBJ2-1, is DGGITQSPKYLFRKEGQNVTLSCEQNLNHDAMYWYRQDPGQGLRLIYYSQIVNDFQKGDIAEGYSVSREKKESFPLTVTSAQKNPTAFYLCASSSRDTEQEQFFGPGTRLTVL.

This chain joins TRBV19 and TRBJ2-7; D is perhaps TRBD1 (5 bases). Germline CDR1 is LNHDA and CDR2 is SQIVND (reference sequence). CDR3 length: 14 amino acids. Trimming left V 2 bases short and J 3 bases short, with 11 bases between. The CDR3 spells CASSIKGAGYEQYF. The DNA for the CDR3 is TGTGCCAGTAGTATAAAAGGGGCAGGCTACGAGCAGTACTTC.